The 22 T cell receptor beta chains listed next were all sequenced from one sample in a study of lymphopenia after photon versus proton radiotherapy. Data came from immunoSEQ multiplex PCR; TCRdb stores just in-frame clones and leaves some out. This sample carries under 20,000 clones, about 88% of them seen once, and the ten largest clones take more than 8%. The source was peripheral blood, collected from a patient treated with proton-based radiotherapy. All receptors come from a man aged 65-85 years with pancreatic cancer.

V usage is TRBV9 and J usage is TRBJ2-3, with D unclear. With 4 bases removed from V and 2 bases from J, the gap between germline ends came to 5 bases. The CDR3 runs to 12 residues. CDR1 and CDR2 from the germline V gene are SGDLS and YYNGEE. CDR3 sequence: CASSPTTDTQYF. The CDR3 DNA is TGTGCCAGCAGCCCTACCACAGATACGCAGTATTTT.

V and J are TRBV18 and TRBJ2-2, with D possibly TRBD1 on 5 matching bases. Germline lookup yields CDR1 KGHSH and CDR2 LQKENI. Trimming stripped 0 bases from V and 0 bases from J, with 8 bases between. The CDR3 runs 16 residues. The CDR3 spells CASSPPIGANTGELFF. The DNA for the CDR3 is TGTGCCAGCTCACCACCGATAGGGGCGAACACCGGGGAGCTGTTTTTT.

This sequence joins TRBV18 and TRBJ1-4; 8 positions match TRBD1. The trim removed 4 bases at V and 8 bases at J, leaving 3 bases unmatched. Germline loops: CDR1 KGHSH, CDR2 LQKENI. The CDR3 covers 13 residues. The CDR3 spells CASSRTGNEKLFF. The CDR3 nucleotides read TGTGCCAGCTCACGGACAGGGAACGAAAAACTGTTTTTT.

Comments on this clone: One end of the junction does not line up with germline, which may come from a read error. The rearrangement joins TRBV14 to TRBJ1-1; D call uncertain. Germline values: CDR1 SGHDN, CDR2 FVKESK. The CDR3 totals 14 residues. CDR3 in amino acids: CASSQEAQNAEAFF. DNA for the CDR3: TGTGCCAGCAGCCAAGAGGCACAGAACGCTGAAGCTTTCTTT.

V gene TRBV6-6 combines with J gene TRBJ1-6, with D tentatively TRBD1 (5 bases). Per germline, CDR1 MNHNY and CDR2 SVGAGI (reference sequence). V shed 7 bases and J shed 7 bases, with 17 bases lying between them. This CDR3 region has 15 residues. For the CDR3, the DNA is TGTGCCAGCACCCAACGCGGGACGGAAAATTCACCCCTCCACTTT. This sequence encodes CASTQRGTENSPLHF.

V is TRBV9 and J is TRBJ1-4; 9 bases agree with TRBD1. V lost 4 bases, J lost 5 bases, and 9 bases stayed unmatched. CDR1 and CDR2 from the germline V gene are SGDLS and YYNGEE. This CDR3 spans 16 amino acids. The CDR3 loop reads CASSPQPTGGNEKLFF. The CDR3 nucleotides are TGTGCCAGCAGCCCACAACCGACAGGGGGAAATGAAAAACTGTTTTTT. Full variable domain (missing parts from reference TRBV9 and TRBJ1-4): DSGVTQTPKHLITATGQRVTLRCSPRSGDLSVYWYQQSLDQGLQFLIQYYNGEERAKGNILERFSAQQFPDLHSELNLSSLELGDSALYFCASSPQPTGGNEKLFFGSGTQLSVL.

The chain combines TRBV18 with TRBJ1-5, with 7 bases aligning to TRBD1. The CDR3 is 16 amino acids. The germline gives CDR1 KGHSH, CDR2 LQKENI. V lost 3 bases, J lost 4 bases, and 9 bases stayed unmatched. CDR3 bases: TGTGCCAGCTCACCCACGGGACAGAGCCTTAATCAGCCCCAGCATTTT. It encodes CASSPTGQSLNQPQHF. Complete variable domain (other parts from reference TRBV18 and TRBJ1-5): NAGVMQNPRHLVRRRGQEARLRCSPMKGHSHVYWYRQLPEEGLKFMVYLQKENIIDESGMPKERFSAEFPKEGPSILRIQQVVRGDSAAYFCASSPTGQSLNQPQHFGDGTRLSIL.

The gene calls are TRBV5-4 and TRBJ2-2; 10 bases line up with TRBD2. Germline V gives CDR1 SGHNT, CDR2 YYREEE (reference sequence). V shed 0 bases, J shed 3 bases, and the junction held 2 bases outside the gene matches. The CDR3 consists of 16 residues. The DNA for the CDR3 is TGTGCCAGCAGCTTGGCCCTAGCGGGAGACACCGGGGAGCTGTTTTTT. This translates into CASSLALAGDTGELFF. The variable domain in full, with the rest retrieved from reference TRBV5-4 and TRBJ2-2, is ETGVTQSPTHLIKTRGQQVTLRCSSQSGHNTVSWYQQALGQGPQFIFQYYREEENGRGNFPPRFSGLQFPNYSSELNVNALELDDSALYLCASSLALAGDTGELFFGEGSRLTVL.

This chain joins TRBV30 and TRBJ2-5; D remains unclear. V was trimmed by 0 bases and J by 4 bases, leaving 9 bases between them. CDR3 size: 13 residues. Per germline, CDR1 GTSNPN and CDR2 SVGIG (reference sequence). The CDR3 DNA reads as TGTGCCTGGAGTGTAAGGCCGGCAGAGACCCAGTACTTC. Its translation: CAWSVRPAETQYF.

The gene calls are TRBV30 and TRBJ1-4; D possibly corresponds to TRBD1 (5 bases). The V gene lost 3 bases and the J gene lost 8 bases, with 13 bases spanning the gap. The germline V gene has CDR1 GTSNPN and CDR2 SVGIG (reference sequence). The CDR3 loop spans 13 amino acids. This CDR3 reads CAWRKGFGEKLFF. Written as DNA, the CDR3 is TGTGCCTGGAGAAAGGGGTTTGGAGAAAAACTGTTTTTT.

Comments on this clone: Its ends do not fully match the called genes, so a read error is possible. V and J are TRBV7-8 and TRBJ1-6; possible D gene TRBD1, 5 bases. Per the germline V gene, CDR1 is SGHVS and CDR2 is FQNEAQ. The CDR3 covers 15 residues. The CDR3 nucleotides read TGTGCCAGCAGCACTCTGGGACGGAGGAATTCACTCCTCCACTTT. Protein sequence: CASSTLGRRNSLLHF.

The chain is built from TRBV6-1 and TRBJ2-3; 8 positions match TRBD2. Germline V gene data show CDR1 as MNHNS and CDR2 as SASEGT. V lost 3 bases and J lost 5; bases outside the gene matches: 4. The CDR3 loop spans 14 amino acids. This CDR3 is CASSDYGRGDTQYF. The CDR3 region has the DNA TGTGCCAGCAGTGACTACGGGAGGGGAGATACGCAGTATTTT.

This clone came up once. The chain recombines TRBV5-1 with TRBJ1-1; D may be TRBD1 (6 bases). The CDR3 extends over 15 amino acids. Trimming cost V 2 bases and J 7 bases, with 18 bases left between them. Germline CDR1 SGHRS, CDR2 YFSETQ. The CDR3 DNA reads as TGCGCCAGCAGCTTCCAGGGTAGGGGGTACAATGAAGCTTTCTTT. Its translation is CASSFQGRGYNEAFF.

V and J are TRBV5-8 and TRBJ1-1; tentative D call: TRBD1 (6 bases). Deletions cut 4 bases from V and 0 bases from J, with 16 bases between. Germline CDR1 and CDR2: SGHTS and YDEGEE. This CDR3 comprises 16 residues. The CDR3 sequence: CASSLRGLYMNTEAFF. CDR3 nucleotide sequence: TGTGCCAGCAGCCTAAGGGGGTTATACATGAACACTGAAGCTTTCTTT. Full variable domain (missing parts from reference TRBV5-8 and TRBJ1-1): EAGVTQSPTHLIKTRGQQATLRCSPISGHTSVYWYQQALGLGLQFLLWYDEGEERNRGNFPPRFSGRQFPNYSSELNVNALELEDSALYLCASSLRGLYMNTEAFFGQGTRLTVV.

The chain is built from TRBV5-6 and TRBJ1-2, with 8 bases aligning to TRBD1. The germline V gene encodes CDR1 SGHDT and CDR2 YYEEEE. This CDR3 is 16 amino acids long. The ends lost 4 bases at V and 3 bases at J; junction bases unmatched: 11. The chain's CDR3 is CASSPLDRVFHYGYTF. CDR3 coding DNA: TGTGCCAGCAGCCCACTGGACAGGGTGTTCCACTATGGCTACACCTTC.

The chain joins TRBV28 to TRBJ1-1; 12 nucleotides agree with TRBD1. Germline-derived CDR1 and CDR2 are MDHEN and SYDVKM. The CDR3 covers 13 residues. Losses at the gene ends were 3 bases for V and 10 bases for J; bases not matched to a gene: 3. The CDR3 reads CASSFGTGGRAFF. For the CDR3, the DNA is TGTGCCAGCAGTTTCGGGACAGGGGGCCGAGCTTTCTTT.

The genes are TRBV18 and TRBJ2-7; D gene unclear. The V gene lost 2 bases and the J gene lost 5 bases, with 10 bases spanning the gap. Germline values: CDR1 KGHSH, CDR2 LQKENI. This CDR3 has 13 residues. DNA for the CDR3: TGTGCCAGCTCACCAGGTGGCGCGCACGAGCAGTACTTC. Its protein product is CASSPGGAHEQYF. The full variable domain, its missing parts supplied by reference TRBV18 and TRBJ2-7, is NAGVMQNPRHLVRRRGQEARLRCSPMKGHSHVYWYRQLPEEGLKFMVYLQKENIIDESGMPKERFSAEFPKEGPSILRIQQVVRGDSAAYFCASSPGGAHEQYFGPGTRLTVT.

V usage is TRBV9 and J usage is TRBJ2-7, with unresolved D. Germline lookup yields CDR1 SGDLS and CDR2 YYNGEE. Between the trimmed V and J ends, which lost 4 bases and 0 bases, there was a span of 17 bases. The CDR3 has 16 residues. The CDR3 loop reads CASSPGPIGSSYEQYF. CDR3 DNA sequence: TGTGCCAGCAGCCCCGGACCCATTGGCTCCTCCTACGAGCAGTACTTC. The whole variable domain, remainder taken from reference TRBV9 and TRBJ2-7, is DSGVTQTPKHLITATGQRVTLRCSPRSGDLSVYWYQQSLDQGLQFLIQYYNGEERAKGNILERFSAQQFPDLHSELNLSSLELGDSALYFCASSPGPIGSSYEQYFGPGTRLTVT.

The V and J genes are TRBV7-2 and TRBJ2-7; possibly TRBD2 for D (6 bases). V was clipped by 6 bases and J by 6 bases, with 15 bases between them. The germline CDR1 and CDR2 sequences are SGHTA and FQGNSA. This CDR3 spans 13 amino acids. CDR3 loop: CASSSQAGGEQYF. CDR3 nucleotides: TGTGCCAGCAGTTCACAAGCCGGGGGCGAGCAGTACTTC.

This clone was seen more than once but under ten times. This chain links TRBV29-1 with TRBJ1-2; 11 bases map to TRBD1. The V and J ends lost 4 bases and 7 bases, in that order; junction bases with no gene match: 8. The CDR3 spans 14 residues. Germline CDR1 is SQVTM and CDR2 is ANQGSEA. The CDR3 region is CSVGAGQGAGGYTF. The CDR3 DNA follows: TGCAGCGTTGGGGCCGGACAGGGGGCGGGTGGCTACACCTTC.

This sequence joins TRBV19 and TRBJ2-7, with D perhaps TRBD1 or TRBD2 (5 bases each). With 6 bases removed from V and 2 bases from J, the gap between germline ends came to 17 bases. Per the germline V gene, CDR1 is LNHDA and CDR2 is SQIVND (reference sequence). This CDR3 has 15 amino acids. The CDR3 is CASSSSGTHAYEQYF. The CDR3 DNA reads TGTGCCAGTAGCTCCTCCGGGACCCATGCCTACGAGCAGTACTTC. Looking up the rest from reference TRBV19 and TRBJ2-7 gives the full variable domain: DGGITQSPKYLFRKEGQNVTLSCEQNLNHDAMYWYRQDPGQGLRLIYYSQIVNDFQKGDIAEGYSVSREKKESFPLTVTSAQKNPTAFYLCASSSSGTHAYEQYFGPGTRLTVT.

The chain carries TRBV18 and TRBJ1-3; D call uncertain. This CDR3 region has 15 residues. Trimming removed 3 bases at V and 0 bases at J, with 9 bases between. Germline V gene data show CDR1 as KGHSH and CDR2 as LQKENI. For the CDR3, the DNA is TGTGCCAGCTCACCCCCTGACTTCTCTGGAAACACCATATATTTT. Its protein product is CASSPPDFSGNTIYF.